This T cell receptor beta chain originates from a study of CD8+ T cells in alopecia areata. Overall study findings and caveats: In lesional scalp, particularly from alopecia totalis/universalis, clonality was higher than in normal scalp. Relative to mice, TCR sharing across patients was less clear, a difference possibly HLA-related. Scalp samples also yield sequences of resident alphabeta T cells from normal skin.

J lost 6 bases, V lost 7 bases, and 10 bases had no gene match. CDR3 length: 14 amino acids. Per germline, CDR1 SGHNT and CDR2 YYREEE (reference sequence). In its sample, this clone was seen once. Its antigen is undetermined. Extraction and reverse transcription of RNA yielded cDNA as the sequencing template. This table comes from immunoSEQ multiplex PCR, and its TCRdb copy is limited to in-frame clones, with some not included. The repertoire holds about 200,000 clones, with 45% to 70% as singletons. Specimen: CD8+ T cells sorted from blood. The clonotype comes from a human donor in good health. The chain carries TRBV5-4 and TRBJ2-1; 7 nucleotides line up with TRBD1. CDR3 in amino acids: CASSTGVSVNEQFF. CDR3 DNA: TGTGCCAGCTCCACAGGGGTCTCTGTCAATGAGCAGTTCTTC.